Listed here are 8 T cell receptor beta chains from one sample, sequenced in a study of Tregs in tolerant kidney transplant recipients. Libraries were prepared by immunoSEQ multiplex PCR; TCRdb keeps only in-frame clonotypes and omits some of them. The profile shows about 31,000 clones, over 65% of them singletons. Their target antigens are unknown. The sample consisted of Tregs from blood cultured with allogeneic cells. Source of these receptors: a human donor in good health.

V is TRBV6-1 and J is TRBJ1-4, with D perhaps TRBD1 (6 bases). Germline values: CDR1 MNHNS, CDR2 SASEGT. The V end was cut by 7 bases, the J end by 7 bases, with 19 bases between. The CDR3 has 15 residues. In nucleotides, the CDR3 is TGTGCCAGCACTCTGGTGGAGGGGGGAAGTGAAAAACTGTTTTTT. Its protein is CASTLVEGGSEKLFF.

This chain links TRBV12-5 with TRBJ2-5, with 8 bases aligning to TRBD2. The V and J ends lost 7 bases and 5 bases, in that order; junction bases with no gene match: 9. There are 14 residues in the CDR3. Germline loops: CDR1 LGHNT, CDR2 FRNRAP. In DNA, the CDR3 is TGTGCTAGTGCCACGAGGGGCGGGAGGGAGACCCAGTACTTC. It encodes CASATRGGRETQYF.

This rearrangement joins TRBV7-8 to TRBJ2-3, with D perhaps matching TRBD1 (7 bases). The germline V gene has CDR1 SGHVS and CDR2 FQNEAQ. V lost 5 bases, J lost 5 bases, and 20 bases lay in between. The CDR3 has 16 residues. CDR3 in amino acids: CASSPYRRGRVDTQYF. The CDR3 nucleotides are TGTGCCAGCAGCCCCTACAGGAGGGGGCGGGTAGATACGCAGTATTTT.

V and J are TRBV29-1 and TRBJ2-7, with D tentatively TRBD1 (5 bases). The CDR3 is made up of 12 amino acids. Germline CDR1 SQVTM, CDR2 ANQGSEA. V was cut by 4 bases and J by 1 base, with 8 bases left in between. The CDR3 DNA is TGCAGCGTTGTGGGGCCGTCCTACGAGCAGTACTTC. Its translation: CSVVGPSYEQYF.

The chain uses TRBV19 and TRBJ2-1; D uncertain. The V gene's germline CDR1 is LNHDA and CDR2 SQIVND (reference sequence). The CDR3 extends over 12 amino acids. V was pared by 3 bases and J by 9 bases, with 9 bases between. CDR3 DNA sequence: TGTGCCAGTAGTATCTCCCTGGGTGAGCAGTTCTTC. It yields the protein CASSISLGEQFF.

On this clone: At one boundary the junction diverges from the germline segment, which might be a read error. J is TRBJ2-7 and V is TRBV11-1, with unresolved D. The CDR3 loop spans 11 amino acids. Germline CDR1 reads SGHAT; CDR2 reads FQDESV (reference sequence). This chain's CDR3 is CASSLAVESTF. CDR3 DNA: TGTGCCAGCAGCTTAGCTGTGGAATCAACCTTC.

The DNA of the CDR3 is TGTGCCAGCAGCTTATCAGAGGGACAGGGGCAAAATCAGCCCCAGCATTTT. It encodes CASSLSEGQGQNQPQHF. The chain is built from TRBV7-2 and TRBJ1-5, with 10 bases fitting TRBD1. The length of the CDR3 is 17 residues. Germline V gene sequence: CDR1 SGHTA, CDR2 FQGNSA. The V gene end was trimmed by 2 bases and the J gene end by 4 bases; junction bases not matched to a gene: 8.

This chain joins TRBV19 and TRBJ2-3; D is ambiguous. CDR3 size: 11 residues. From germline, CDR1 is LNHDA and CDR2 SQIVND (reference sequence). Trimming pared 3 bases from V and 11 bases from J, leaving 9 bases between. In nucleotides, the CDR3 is TGTGCCAGTAGTATTGGGCCCGAGCAGTATTTT. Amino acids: CASSIGPEQYF.